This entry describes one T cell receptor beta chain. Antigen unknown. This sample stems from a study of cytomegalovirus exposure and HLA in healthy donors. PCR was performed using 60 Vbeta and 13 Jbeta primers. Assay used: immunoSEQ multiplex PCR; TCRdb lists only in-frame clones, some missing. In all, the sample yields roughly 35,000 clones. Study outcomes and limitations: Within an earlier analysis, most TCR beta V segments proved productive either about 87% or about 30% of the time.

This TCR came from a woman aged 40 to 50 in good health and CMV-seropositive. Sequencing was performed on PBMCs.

CDR3 loop: CASRPTTSYNEQFF. CDR3 coding DNA: TGTGCCAGCAGGCCGACTACTAGTTACAATGAGCAGTTCTTC. This chain links TRBV6-5 with TRBJ2-1; weak D call: TRBD2 (5 bases). CDR3 length: 14 amino acids. CDR1 is MNHEY, CDR2 SVGAGI, per germline. Trimming left V 6 bases short and J 4 bases short, with 13 bases between.